This section outlines one T cell receptor (beta chain) sequence together with its context. In this sample, this clone turned up a few times. The specificity of this receptor is unknown. No base-level quality is on record; no much larger clone is a single base apart. The sample comes from a study of blood T cell repertoires in COVID-19 (dated by TCRdb to about 2020). Study-wide context: Samples from collaborators originated in the United States, Italy and Spain and spanned both the acute and convalescent phases of COVID-19. The prospective study material was composed of cDNA or gDNA derived from T cells, B-cell-depleted T cells, or PBMCs. The dataset comprised deeply sampled blood TCRbeta repertoires from subjects exposed to, actively infected with, or recovered from COVID-19. The repertoires were released in a freely available public database meant as a resource for research on the immune response to SARS-CoV-2. Samples came from the ongoing ImmuneRACE study (first 160 participants) plus 1,254 subjects from 6 global collaborators. A de-identified subject ID, COVID-19 status, age in years and sex were almost always included in the sample metadata. Where available, HLA class I and class II types were obtained from metadata supplied by the sample provider rather than from assay-based typing.

Participants in the prospective study were aged 18 to 89 years, lived in 24 United States geographic areas, and enrolled through a virtual design. In the prospective study, participants were assigned to cohorts based on the clinical history participants reported in a screening survey and a study questionnaire. A participant counted as exposed if, within 2 weeks of entering the study, that participant had been in contact with someone who had a PCR-confirmed or clinician-diagnosed COVID-19 case. Mobile phlebotomists in the prospective study collected whole blood, serum and a nasopharyngeal or oropharyngeal swab from every participant. Prospective study participants could optionally give additional blood draws and questionnaires over a roughly two-month period. Before DNA extraction, prospective study blood samples were shipped either frozen or at room temperature. Including cysteine and phenylalanine, the CDR3 has 12 amino acids. The sequence is cut down to CDR3 DNA, 36 bases in frame from base 1. The germline ends are 15 bases apart after V is trimmed by 7 bases and J by 9 bases.

What the work shows at the level of the full study, not this receptor alone: The amount of clinical and demographic metadata varied by source and participant and was provided uncurated.

TCRbeta CDR3 regions were amplified from genomic DNA using the immunoSEQ Assay, a bias-controlled multiplex PCR. The source study handled its data this way. The number of nucleated cells in each sample was estimated from the amplification of reference gene primers within the assay. To quantify the absolute abundance of each unique TCRbeta CDR3 rearrangement, sequence reads were collapsed and filtered. Productive Simpson clonality was computed per sample as the square root of Simpson's diversity index over productive rearrangements. The source is immuneACCESS, and TCRdb retained only in-frame sequences with V and J called. Part of the clones is not carried over; for the studies checked, unresolved V genes explain less than half of this, and the remainder is unexplained. The D gene and trimming were derived from the DNA, and the V and J assignments and clone size from that table. Within this sample are around 250,000 clones, with 80% to 90% of them counted one time only. Approximately 6.6% of the sample comes from the top ten.

This chain joins TRBV12-3 or TRBV12-4 to TRBJ1-1; the D gene cannot be named for sure. This TCR derives from a woman aged 50 to 60 who had been exposed to COVID-19. Sequences were obtained from PBMCs or T cells enriched from blood (not recorded which). The sequence in DNA is TGTGCCAGCACCCTTCGGGTATCAAAAGCTTTCTTT. This is translated as CASTLRVSKAFF.